The 28 T cell receptor beta chains below all came from one sample that was sequenced in a study of blood T cell dynamics during melanoma immunotherapy. Noted time point: week 3, after first cycle of checkpoint inhibitor. Only in-frame clones appear in the TCRdb table, and some are missing; sequencing was by immunoSEQ multiplex PCR. The table shows about 15,000 clones, with approximately 90% occurring only once. This sample comprised blood, obtained from a patient treated with checkpoint blockade. The receptors here all came from a human donor with melanoma.

CDR3 nucleotides: TGTGCCAGCTCACCACCTCGGGCGGGACAGGCGAATGGAAACACCATATATTTT. Encoded protein: CASSPPRAGQANGNTIYF. This chain uses TRBV18 with TRBJ1-3; TRBD1 matches 8 bases. The CDR3 extends over 18 amino acids. Germline V gene data show CDR1 as KGHSH and CDR2 as LQKENI. The J segment lost 3 bases and the V segment lost 0 bases, leaving 10 bases of the junction unmatched.

The V call is TRBV5-1, the J call TRBJ1-1; D is undetermined. Trimming pared 2 bases from V and 4 bases from J, leaving 21 bases between. The CDR3 runs 17 residues. Germline CDR1 reads SGHRS; CDR2 reads YFSETQ. In nucleotides, the CDR3 is TGCGCCAGCAGCTTCGGGGTACTTACCCGGGAGGGCACTGAAGCTTTCTTT. It translates to CASSFGVLTREGTEAFF.

The rearrangement uses TRBV5-4 and TRBJ2-1, with no clear D. Trimming shortened V by 0 bases and J by 7 bases, and 14 bases separated the two germline ends. The CDR3 covers 15 residues. Germline values: CDR1 SGHNT, CDR2 YYREEE (reference sequence). In DNA, the CDR3 is TGTGCCAGCAGCTTGGGTCCGGCGTTCGGAAATGAGCAGTTCTTC. Its translation: CASSLGPAFGNEQFF.

The chain couples TRBV27 to TRBJ2-2; 9 bases agree with TRBD2. V shed 6 bases and J 1 base; nucleotides not matched to a gene: 3. The germline CDR1 and CDR2 sequences are MNHEY and SMNVEV (reference sequence). The CDR3 totals 15 residues. The CDR3 DNA is TGTGCCAGCAGCCTGACTAGCGGGAACACCGGGGAGCTGTTTTTT. It yields the protein CASSLTSGNTGELFF.

V and J are TRBV19 and TRBJ2-7; D remains ambiguous. Trimming took 11 bases from V and 0 from J, leaving 17 bases between them. This CDR3 is 14 amino acids long. Germline V CDR1 and CDR2: LNHDA, SQIVND (reference sequence). The CDR3, as DNA: TGTGCCTCCCGACAAAACTCAAACTCCTACGAGCAGTACTTC. Its translation is CASRQNSNSYEQYF.

The chain joins TRBV5-4 to TRBJ1-2; D remains unclear. In germline, CDR1 is SGHNT, CDR2 YYREEE (reference sequence). The CDR3 covers 13 residues. Trimming removed 0 bases from V and 4 bases from J, with 7 bases in between. The CDR3 sequence is CASSLVDGYGYTF. CDR3 DNA: TGTGCCAGCAGCTTGGTTGACGGCTATGGCTACACCTTC.

This chain uses TRBV6-1 with TRBJ1-1, with 7 positions matching TRBD1. Germline CDR1 is MNHNS and CDR2 is SASEGT. With 2 bases clipped from V and 4 bases from J, the junction kept 10 bases outside the gene matches. The CDR3 is 16 residues long. CDR3 loop: CASSERRRGPFTEAFF. CDR3 nucleotides: TGTGCCAGCAGTGAAAGGAGGAGGGGGCCCTTCACTGAAGCTTTCTTT.

The chain uses TRBV7-3 and TRBJ2-3; unclear D gene. With 2 bases removed from V and 4 bases from J, the gap between germline ends came to 10 bases. Germline V gene data show CDR1 as SGHTA and CDR2 as FQGTGA. The CDR3 consists of 14 residues. The CDR3 DNA reads as TGTGCCAGCAGCTTAGAAGGTCCGGCAGATACGCAGTATTTT. Translation: CASSLEGPADTQYF.

V gene TRBV5-1 combines with J gene TRBJ2-5; D is unclear. This CDR3 contains 18 residues. Trimming cost V 0 bases and J 3 bases, with 21 bases left between them. CDR1 and CDR2 from the germline V gene are SGHRS and YFSETQ. The CDR3 loop reads CASSLVGLVPTQKETQYF. Written as DNA, the CDR3 is TGCGCCAGCAGCTTGGTAGGGCTAGTCCCAACCCAAAAAGAGACCCAGTACTTC.

The table lists this clone with a count of one. The rearrangement joins TRBV5-1 to TRBJ1-1, with D maybe TRBD1 (6 bases). The germline gives CDR1 SGHRS, CDR2 YFSETQ. The CDR3 totals 15 residues. The germline V and J ends were trimmed by 4 bases and 0 bases, with 13 bases remaining between them. DNA for the CDR3: TGCGCCAGCAGCCCTTATACAGGGATGAACACTGAAGCTTTCTTT. Translated, it gives CASSPYTGMNTEAFF.

The V and J genes are TRBV19 and TRBJ1-1; 9 nucleotides align to TRBD1. Trimming removed 7 bases from V and 0 bases from J; junction bases left unmatched: 9. Germline V gives CDR1 LNHDA, CDR2 SQIVND (reference sequence). The CDR3 runs to 16 residues. CDR3 protein: CASNQGQGRVNTEAFF. Here the CDR3 DNA reads TGTGCCAGTAACCAGGGACAGGGAAGGGTGAACACTGAAGCTTTCTTT. The entire variable domain, with the rest obtained from reference TRBV19 and TRBJ1-1, is as follows: DGGITQSPKYLFRKEGQNVTLSCEQNLNHDAMYWYRQDPGQGLRLIYYSQIVNDFQKGDIAEGYSVSREKKESFPLTVTSAQKNPTAFYLCASNQGQGRVNTEAFFGQGTRLTVV.

This clone was picked up one time. At the DNA level, this CDR3 is encoded by other sequences in the same sample as well. J is TRBJ2-7 and V is TRBV2; TRBD2 agrees at 11 bases. Germline V lookup: CDR1 SNHLY, CDR2 FYNNEI. Trimming cost V 11 bases and J 3 bases; bases outside gene matches: 6. This CDR3 is built from 13 residues. CDR3 in DNA: TGTGCCGGAAATAGCGGGGGGGACTACGAGCAGTACTTC. This encodes CAGNSGGDYEQYF.

The chain employs TRBV2 and TRBJ1-3; D is perhaps TRBD1 (6 bases). Germline CDR1 is SNHLY and CDR2 is FYNNEI. Trimming stripped 9 bases from V and 0 bases from J, with 15 bases between. CDR3 size: 15 residues. This CDR3 reads CARGGLLSSGNTIYF. CDR3 in DNA: TGTGCCAGGGGGGGGCTTTTGAGCTCTGGAAACACCATATATTTT. Using reference TRBV2 and TRBJ1-3 for the parts outside the CDR3, the full variable domain is EPEVTQTPSHQVTQMGQEVILRCVPISNHLYFYWYRQILGQKVEFLVSFYNNEISEKSEIFDDQFSVERPDGSNFTLKIRSTKLEDSAMYFCARGGLLSSGNTIYFGEGSWLTVV.

The rearrangement links TRBV11-2 to TRBJ2-1; 10 bases are a match to TRBD1. This CDR3 has 13 residues. The germline V gene encodes CDR1 SGHAT and CDR2 FQNNGV. After removal of 5 bases from V and 8 bases from J, the junction contained 3 bases not matched to a gene. CDR3 nucleotides: TGTGCCAGCAGCGGGGACAGGGGTGATGAGCAGTTCTTC. Amino acids: CASSGDRGDEQFF.

The chain uses TRBV6-5 and TRBJ2-7; tentatively, D is TRBD2 (6 bases). CDR3 length: 14 amino acids. Looked up from germline, CDR1 is MNHEY and CDR2 is SVGAGI. With 6 bases removed from V and 6 bases from J, the gap between germline ends came to 18 bases. In nucleotides, the CDR3 is TGTGCCAGCAGCTCAGGACTACCGAAGCTCGAGCAGTACTTC. Protein: CASSSGLPKLEQYF.

The chain couples TRBV28 to TRBJ1-5; D is ambiguous. Trimming stripped 5 bases from V and 2 bases from J, with 16 bases between. This CDR3 is 16 amino acids long. The V gene's germline CDR1 is MDHEN and CDR2 SYDVKM. This CDR3 reads CASSPRRGMGNQPQHF. The CDR3 coding sequence is TGTGCCAGCAGTCCCCGACGCGGTATGGGCAATCAGCCCCAGCATTTT. Based on the CDR3 plus reference TRBV28 and TRBJ1-5, the full variable domain is DVKVTQSSRYLVKRTGEKVFLECVQDMDHENMFWYRQDPGLGLRLIYFSYDVKMKEKGDIPEGYSVSREKKERFSLILESASTNQTSMYLCASSPRRGMGNQPQHFGDGTRLSIL.

This clone has just one count. This chain joins TRBV16 and TRBJ2-7; 11 bases are a match to TRBD1. The CDR3 contains 16 residues. Trimming at V came to 2 bases and at J to 3 bases, leaving 6 bases not matched to a gene. Looked up from germline, CDR1 is KGHSY and CDR2 is FQNENV. The CDR3 here is CASSQKPGQGVYEQYF. For the CDR3, the DNA is TGTGCCAGCAGCCAAAAACCGGGACAGGGGGTCTACGAGCAGTACTTC.

Regarding this clone: One end of the junction is discordant with germline, which a read error may explain. The chain joins TRBV7-9 to TRBJ2-3, with a possible D match to TRBD2 (6 bases). This CDR3 has 12 amino acids. Germline values: CDR1 SEHNR, CDR2 FQNEAQ (reference sequence). This chain's CDR3 is CASSSGLPGEVF. The CDR3, as DNA: TGTGCCAGCAGTTCGGGACTCCCTGGGGAGGTTTTT.

The V call is TRBV18, the J call TRBJ2-1; D tentatively reads TRBD1 or TRBD2 (6 bases each). CDR1 and CDR2 from the germline V gene are KGHSH and LQKENI. This CDR3 contains 15 residues. With 8 bases removed from V and 0 bases from J, the gap between germline ends came to 14 bases. The CDR3 spells CASQAEGDSYNEQFF. The CDR3 DNA sequence: TGTGCCAGCCAGGCGGAGGGGGACTCCTACAATGAGCAGTTCTTC.

This rearrangement joins TRBV6-1 to TRBJ1-2; TRBD1 matches at 9 bases. V was clipped by 8 bases and J by 10 bases; unmatched bases: 8. Germline V lookup: CDR1 MNHNS, CDR2 SASEGT. CDR3 size: 12 residues. For the CDR3, the DNA is TGTGCCAGCGCTACAGGGGGCGCAGACTACACCTTC. Protein sequence: CASATGGADYTF.

J is TRBJ2-3 and V is TRBV6-5; no reliable D call. The CDR3 has 14 amino acids. CDR1 and CDR2 from the germline V gene are MNHEY and SVGAGI. V shed 6 bases and J shed 2 bases, with 12 bases lying between them. The CDR3 reads CASSRQDSTDTQYF. The CDR3 bases are TGTGCCAGCAGCCGACAAGATTCCACAGATACGCAGTATTTT.

A single count supports this clone. V usage is TRBV9 and J usage is TRBJ2-3, with 12 positions matching TRBD1. The germline gives CDR1 SGDLS, CDR2 YYNGEE. The CDR3 has 16 residues. Germline trimming cut 3 bases from V and 7 bases from J; bases unmatched to any gene: 9. Here the CDR3 reads CASSASGTGGLNTQYF. The CDR3 DNA reads as TGTGCCAGCAGCGCGTCCGGGACAGGGGGCTTAAATACGCAGTATTTT.

The V and J genes are TRBV2 and TRBJ1-3; D gene unclear. Germline loops: CDR1 SNHLY, CDR2 FYNNEI. V dropped 5 bases and J dropped 8 bases, with 19 bases sitting between them. The CDR3 length is 15 residues. CDR3 region: CASSTQGMALDTIYF. CDR3 bases: TGTGCCAGCAGTACCCAAGGAATGGCCTTGGACACCATATATTTT.

The CDR3 sequence: CASSIDTGRRETQYF. Here the CDR3 DNA reads TGTGCCAGTAGTATAGATACGGGACGAAGAGAGACCCAGTACTTC. This chain connects TRBV19 to TRBJ2-5; D assignment may be TRBD1 or TRBD2 (5 bases each). The V end lost 0 bases, the J end lost 4 bases, and 12 bases lay between the germline ends. Germline CDR1 and CDR2: LNHDA and SQIVND (reference sequence). There are 15 residues in the CDR3.

The chain is built from TRBV27 and TRBJ2-4, with a tentative D call TRBD2 (6 bases). The V and J ends lost 5 bases and 4 bases respectively, with 12 bases between them. CDR1 is MNHEY, CDR2 SMNVEV, per germline (reference sequence). The CDR3 has 14 amino acids. CDR3 in amino acids: CASSISGSKNIQYF. CDR3 nucleotides: TGTGCCAGCAGTATCTCCGGGAGTAAAAACATTCAGTACTTC.

This clone was counted a few times. The chain links TRBV7-2 to TRBJ2-5, with a tentative D call TRBD2 (6 bases). The CDR3 totals 14 residues. Germline-derived CDR1 and CDR2 are SGHTA and FQGNSA. V was shortened by 3 bases and J by 2 bases, with 10 bases between the two germline ends. CDR3 loop: CASSFLGGQETQYF. The CDR3 coding sequence is TGTGCCAGCAGCTTCCTGGGGGGACAAGAGACCCAGTACTTC.

This sequence joins TRBV4-2 and TRBJ2-7, with D possibly called TRBD1 or TRBD2 (5 bases each). This CDR3 is built from 14 residues. The V gene lost 5 bases and the J gene lost 3 bases, with 14 bases spanning the gap. Germline CDR1 reads LGHNA; CDR2 reads YNFKEQ. CDR3 sequence: CASSLGTPYYEQYF. In DNA form, the CDR3 reads TGTGCCAGCAGCTTGGGGACCCCCTACTACGAGCAGTACTTC.

The J gene is TRBJ2-3, the V gene TRBV11-1, with TRBD2 identical over 9 bases. Germline CDR1 reads SGHAT; CDR2 reads FQDESV (reference sequence). The V and J ends lost 5 bases and 6 bases, in that order; junction bases with no gene match: 15. The CDR3 has 17 residues. The CDR3 coding sequence is TGTGCCAGCAGCCCAGGGGCTAGCGGGGTTGGTCCGGATACGCAGTATTTT. Translated, it gives CASSPGASGVGPDTQYF.